This passage covers 8 T cell receptor beta chains from one sample sequenced in a study of blood T cell repertoires in COVID-19. The assay was immunoSEQ multiplex PCR, and TCRdb's table has in-frame clones only and misses some. The sample includes under 200,000 clones, 70% to 90% seen only once; the top ten take over 7%. Specimen: PBMCs or T cells enriched from blood (not recorded which). Receptors were obtained from a woman younger than 30 who had recovered from COVID-19.

The chain is built from TRBV11-2 and TRBJ1-1; 7 nucleotides align to TRBD1. The V gene's germline CDR1 is SGHAT and CDR2 FQNNGV. The junction had 6 bases not matched to a gene; V was cut back by 6 bases and J by 2 bases. The CDR3 totals 14 residues. This chain's CDR3 is CASRKQGRNTEAFF. In DNA form, the CDR3 reads TGTGCCAGCAGGAAACAGGGGAGAAACACTGAAGCTTTCTTT.

This clone was seen only once. This sequence joins TRBV9 and TRBJ1-4; D is perhaps TRBD1 (6 bases). The CDR3 consists of 12 residues. Trimming stripped 6 bases from V and 8 bases from J, with 11 bases between. The germline V gene encodes CDR1 SGDLS and CDR2 YYNGEE. The CDR3 sequence: CASKGRGEKLFF. Written as DNA, the CDR3 is TGTGCCAGCAAAGGAAGGGGGGAAAAACTGTTTTTT.

The chain couples TRBV7-9 to TRBJ1-1; D remains unclear. CDR1 is SEHNR and CDR2 is FQNEAQ in the germline V gene (reference sequence). The CDR3 runs 13 residues. V lost 5 bases, J lost 1 base, and 8 bases lay in between. The CDR3 DNA reads as TGTGCCAGCAGCCTCAGACAGAACACTGAAGCTTTCTTT. Translated, it gives CASSLRQNTEAFF.

This chain joins TRBV11-2 and TRBJ2-7; possibly TRBD1 for D (5 bases). V was pared by 1 base and J by 0 bases, with 7 bases between. Germline CDR1 reads SGHAT; CDR2 reads FQNNGV. The CDR3 runs to 14 residues. CDR3 amino acids: CASSLGGSSYEQYF. DNA of the CDR3: TGTGCCAGCAGCTTAGGGGGCAGCTCCTACGAGCAGTACTTC. Looking up the rest from reference TRBV11-2 and TRBJ2-7 gives the full variable domain: EAGVAQSPRYKIIEKRQSVAFWCNPISGHATLYWYQQILGQGPKLLIQFQNNGVVDDSQLPKDRFSAERLKGVDSTLKIQPAKLEDSAVYLCASSLGGSSYEQYFGPGTRLTVT.

This rearrangement joins TRBV19 to TRBJ1-4, with TRBD1 identical over 8 bases. The V gene's germline CDR1 is LNHDA and CDR2 SQIVND (reference sequence). The CDR3 loop spans 13 amino acids. V shed 5 bases and J 7 bases; nucleotides not matched to a gene: 3. The CDR3 is CASSDRGSEKLFF. The CDR3 DNA is TGTGCCAGTAGTGACAGGGGAAGTGAAAAACTGTTTTTT.

This clone came up a few times. The chain uses TRBV7-6 and TRBJ1-2, with 10 bases matching TRBD1. With V trimmed by 5 bases and J by 8 bases, 5 bases remained unmatched. The germline V gene encodes CDR1 SGHVS and CDR2 FNYEAQ. The CDR3 extends over 13 amino acids. This CDR3 reads CASSLGTGDGYTF. The DNA of the CDR3 is TGTGCCAGCAGCCTCGGGACAGGGGACGGCTACACCTTC.

Worth noting for this clone: This CDR3 is also generated by other DNA sequences in the sample. The gene calls are TRBV5-1 and TRBJ1-2, with 8 positions matching TRBD1. Unmatched junction bases numbered 6, after V lost 0 bases and J lost 8 bases. The CDR3 totals 14 residues. Germline V gene lookup returns CDR1 SGHRS and CDR2 YFSETQ. The CDR3 nucleotides are TGCGCCAGCAGCTTGGCAGGACAGGGAGACGGCTACACCTTC. It translates to CASSLAGQGDGYTF.

The rearrangement links TRBV6-5 to TRBJ1-1, with D perhaps matching TRBD1 (6 bases). The germline V gene encodes CDR1 MNHEY and CDR2 SVGAGI. This CDR3 comprises 14 residues. The ends were cut back, 6 bases at V and 1 base at J, with 12 bases in the middle. Written as DNA, the CDR3 is TGTGCCAGCAGCCACCTGGGACAGAACACTGAAGCTTTCTTT. It yields the protein CASSHLGQNTEAFF.